This entry describes one T cell receptor beta chain. Antigen: not known. Vbeta (60) and Jbeta (13) primers were used in the PCR. Sequenced by immunoSEQ multiplex PCR; TCRdb stores in-frame clones only, minus some. The table records more than 100,000 clones, more than 60% of them present only once. This record comes from a study of cytomegalovirus exposure and HLA in healthy donors. General study results and limits: In a later analysis, common viral pathogens appeared linked to several of the most significant clusters. Most TCRs appeared rarely, but some public TCRs recurred in many donors.

The CDR3 is made up of 14 amino acids. Germline trimming cut 4 bases from V and 8 bases from J; bases unmatched to any gene: 9. Germline CDR1 GTSNPN, CDR2 SVGIG (reference sequence). The rearrangement joins TRBV30 to TRBJ1-2; 11 bases line up with TRBD1. The origin of this receptor is a woman aged 18-35 years in good health and CMV-seronegative. Sequencing was carried out using PBMCs. The CDR3 DNA sequence: TGTGCCTGGAATGAGGACAGGGGGCTGATGGGCTACACCTTC. Amino acid sequence: CAWNEDRGLMGYTF.